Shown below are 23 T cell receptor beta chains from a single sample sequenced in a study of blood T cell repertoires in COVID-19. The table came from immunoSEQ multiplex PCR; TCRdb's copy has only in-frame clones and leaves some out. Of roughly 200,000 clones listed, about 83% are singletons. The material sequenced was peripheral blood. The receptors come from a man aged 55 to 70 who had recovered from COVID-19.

The CDR3 DNA sequence: TGTGCCAGTAGTATTGGACTAGCGGGAAGCTACGAGCAGTACTTC. It encodes CASSIGLAGSYEQYF. The rearrangement joins TRBV19 to TRBJ2-7, with TRBD2 identical over 12 bases. The CDR3 loop spans 15 amino acids. The junction had 3 bases not matched to a gene; V was cut back by 3 bases and J by 3 bases. CDR1 and CDR2 (germline): LNHDA, SQIVND (reference sequence).

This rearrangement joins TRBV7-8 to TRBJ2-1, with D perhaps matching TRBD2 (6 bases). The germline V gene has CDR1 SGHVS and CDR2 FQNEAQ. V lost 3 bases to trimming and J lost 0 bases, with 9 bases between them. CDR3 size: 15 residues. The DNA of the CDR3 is TGTGCCAGCAGCTTCCGGGGGAGCTCCTACAATGAGCAGTTCTTC. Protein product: CASSFRGSSYNEQFF.

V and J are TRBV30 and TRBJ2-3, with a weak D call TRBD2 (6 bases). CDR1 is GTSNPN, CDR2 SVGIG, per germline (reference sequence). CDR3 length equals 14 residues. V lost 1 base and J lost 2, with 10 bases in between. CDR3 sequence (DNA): TGTGCCTGGAGTGATGGAGGGTCCACAGATACGCAGTATTTT. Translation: CAWSDGGSTDTQYF.

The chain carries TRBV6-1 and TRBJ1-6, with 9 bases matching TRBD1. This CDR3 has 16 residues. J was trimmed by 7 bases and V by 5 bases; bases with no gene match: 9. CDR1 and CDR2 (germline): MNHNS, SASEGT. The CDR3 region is CASSKGTGHGNSPLHF. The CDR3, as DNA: TGTGCCAGCAGTAAAGGGACAGGGCATGGCAATTCACCCCTCCACTTT.

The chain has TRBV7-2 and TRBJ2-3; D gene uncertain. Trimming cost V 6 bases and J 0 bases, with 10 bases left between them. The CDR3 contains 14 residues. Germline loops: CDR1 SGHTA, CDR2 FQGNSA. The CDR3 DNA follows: TGTGCCAGCAGGTTCCCGTTGAGCACAGATACGCAGTATTTT. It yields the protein CASRFPLSTDTQYF.

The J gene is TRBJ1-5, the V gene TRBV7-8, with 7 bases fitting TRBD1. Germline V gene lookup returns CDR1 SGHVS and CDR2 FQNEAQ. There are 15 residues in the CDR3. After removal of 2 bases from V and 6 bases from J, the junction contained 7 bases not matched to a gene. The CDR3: CASSLRDRVTQPQHF. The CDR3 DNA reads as TGTGCCAGCAGCTTACGTGACAGGGTTACTCAGCCCCAGCATTTT.

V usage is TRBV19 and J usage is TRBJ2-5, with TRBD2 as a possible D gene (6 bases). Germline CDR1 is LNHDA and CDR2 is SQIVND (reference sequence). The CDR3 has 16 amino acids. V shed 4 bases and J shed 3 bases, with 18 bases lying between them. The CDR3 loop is CASSKGVRRDEETQYF. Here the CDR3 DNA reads TGTGCCAGTAGTAAAGGAGTCAGGAGGGACGAAGAGACCCAGTACTTC.

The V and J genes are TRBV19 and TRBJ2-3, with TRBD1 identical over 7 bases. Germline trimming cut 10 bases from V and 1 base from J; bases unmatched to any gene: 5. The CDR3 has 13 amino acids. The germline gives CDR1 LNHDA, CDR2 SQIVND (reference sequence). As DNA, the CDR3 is TGTGCCACCGCCGGGACAGGCACAGATACGCAGTATTTT. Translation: CATAGTGTDTQYF. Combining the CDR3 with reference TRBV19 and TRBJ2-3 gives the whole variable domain DGGITQSPKYLFRKEGQNVTLSCEQNLNHDAMYWYRQDPGQGLRLIYYSQIVNDFQKGDIAEGYSVSREKKESFPLTVTSAQKNPTAFYLCATAGTGTDTQYFGPGTRLTVL.

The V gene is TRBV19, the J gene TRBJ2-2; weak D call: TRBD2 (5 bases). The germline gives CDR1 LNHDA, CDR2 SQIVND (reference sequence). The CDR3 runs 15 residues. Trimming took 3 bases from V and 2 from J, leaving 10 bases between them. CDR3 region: CASSIGIANTGELFF. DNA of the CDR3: TGTGCCAGTAGTATCGGGATCGCCAACACCGGGGAGCTGTTTTTT. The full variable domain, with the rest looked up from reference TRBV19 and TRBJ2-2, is DGGITQSPKYLFRKEGQNVTLSCEQNLNHDAMYWYRQDPGQGLRLIYYSQIVNDFQKGDIAEGYSVSREKKESFPLTVTSAQKNPTAFYLCASSIGIANTGELFFGEGSRLTVL.

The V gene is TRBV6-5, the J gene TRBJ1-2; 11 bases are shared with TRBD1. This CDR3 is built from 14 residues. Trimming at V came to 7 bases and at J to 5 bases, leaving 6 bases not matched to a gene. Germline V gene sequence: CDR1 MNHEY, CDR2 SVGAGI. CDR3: CASTSDRGLYGYTF. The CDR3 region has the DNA TGTGCCAGCACCTCGGACAGGGGGCTTTATGGCTACACCTTC.

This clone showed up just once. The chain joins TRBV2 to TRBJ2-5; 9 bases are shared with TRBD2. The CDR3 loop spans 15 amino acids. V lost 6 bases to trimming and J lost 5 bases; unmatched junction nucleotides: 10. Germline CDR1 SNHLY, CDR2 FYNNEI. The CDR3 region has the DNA TGTGCCAGCAGGGATAGCGGGGGCCCCGGGGAGACCCAGTACTTC. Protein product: CASRDSGGPGETQYF.

CDR3 sequence reads: CASSFSRTNYGYTF. DNA for the CDR3: TGTGCCAGCAGCTTCTCTAGGACTAACTATGGCTACACCTTC. The chain carries TRBV7-2 and TRBJ1-2; D remains unclear. The germline V and J ends were trimmed by 3 bases and 0 bases, with 8 bases remaining between them. Germline CDR1 is SGHTA and CDR2 is FQGNSA. The CDR3 is 14 amino acids. Full variable domain (remainder filled in from reference TRBV7-2 and TRBJ1-2): GAGVSQSPSNKVTEKGKDVELRCDPISGHTALYWYRQSLGQGLEFLIYFQGNSAPDKSGLPSDRFSAERTGGSVSTLTIQRTQQEDSAVYLCASSFSRTNYGYTFGSGTRLTVV.

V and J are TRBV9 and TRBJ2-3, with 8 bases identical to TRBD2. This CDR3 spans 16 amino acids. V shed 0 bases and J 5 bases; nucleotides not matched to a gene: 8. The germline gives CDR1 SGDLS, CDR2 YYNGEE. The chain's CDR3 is CASSVDPAGEGDTQYF. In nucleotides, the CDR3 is TGTGCCAGCAGCGTAGACCCAGCGGGAGAGGGAGATACGCAGTATTTT.

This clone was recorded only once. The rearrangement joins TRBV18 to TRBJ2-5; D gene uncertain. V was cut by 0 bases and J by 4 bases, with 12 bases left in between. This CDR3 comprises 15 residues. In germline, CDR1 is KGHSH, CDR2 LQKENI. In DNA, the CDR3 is TGTGCCAGCTCACCACCGTCTCTAGGTGGAGAGACCCAGTACTTC. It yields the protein CASSPPSLGGETQYF.

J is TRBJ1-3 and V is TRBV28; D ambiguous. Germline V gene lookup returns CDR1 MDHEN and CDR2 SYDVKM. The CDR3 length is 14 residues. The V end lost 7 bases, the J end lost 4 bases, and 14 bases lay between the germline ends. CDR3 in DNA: TGTGCCAGCACCCCGGGTCTCGGGGGAAACACCATATATTTT. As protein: CASTPGLGGNTIYF.

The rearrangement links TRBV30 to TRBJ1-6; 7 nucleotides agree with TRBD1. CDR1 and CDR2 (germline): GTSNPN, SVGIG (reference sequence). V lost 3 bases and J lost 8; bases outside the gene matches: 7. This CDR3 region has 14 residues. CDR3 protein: CAWRTDREDSPLHF. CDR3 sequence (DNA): TGTGCCTGGAGGACAGACAGGGAGGATTCACCCCTCCACTTT.

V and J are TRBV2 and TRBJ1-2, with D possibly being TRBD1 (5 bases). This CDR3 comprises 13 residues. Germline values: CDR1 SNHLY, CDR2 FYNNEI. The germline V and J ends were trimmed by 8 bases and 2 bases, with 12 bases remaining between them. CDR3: CASVRQSNYGYTF. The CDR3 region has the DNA TGTGCCAGCGTTAGACAGAGCAACTATGGCTACACCTTC.

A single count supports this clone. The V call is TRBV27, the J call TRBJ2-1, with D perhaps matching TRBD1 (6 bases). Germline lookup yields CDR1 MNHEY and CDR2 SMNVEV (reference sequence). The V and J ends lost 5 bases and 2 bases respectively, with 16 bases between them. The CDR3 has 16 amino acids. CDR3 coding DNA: TGTGCCAGCAGTCTCCAGACCGGGACACCCTACAATGAGCAGTTCTTC. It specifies CASSLQTGTPYNEQFF.

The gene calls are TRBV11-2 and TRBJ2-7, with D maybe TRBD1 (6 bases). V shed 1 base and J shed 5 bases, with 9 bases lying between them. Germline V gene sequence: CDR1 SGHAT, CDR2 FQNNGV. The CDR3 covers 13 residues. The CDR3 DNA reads TGTGCCAGCAGCTTAGTCGGACAGAACGAGCAGTACTTC. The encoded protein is CASSLVGQNEQYF.

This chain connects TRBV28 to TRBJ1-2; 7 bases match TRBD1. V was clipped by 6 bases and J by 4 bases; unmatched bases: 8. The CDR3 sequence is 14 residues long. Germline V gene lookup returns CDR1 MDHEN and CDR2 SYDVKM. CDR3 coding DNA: TGTGCCAGCAGGAGCCAGGGGGACGGCTATGGCTACACCTTC. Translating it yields CASRSQGDGYGYTF.

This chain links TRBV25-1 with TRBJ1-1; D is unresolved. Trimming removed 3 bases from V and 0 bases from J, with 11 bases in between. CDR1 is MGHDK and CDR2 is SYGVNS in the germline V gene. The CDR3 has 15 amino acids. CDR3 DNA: TGTGCCAGCAGTGATTTCTCCAGTATGAACACTGAAGCTTTCTTT. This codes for CASSDFSSMNTEAFF.

The CDR3 coding sequence is TGTGCCAGCAGTCGGACAGGGGAACCCCTCCACTTT. Translated: CASSRTGEPLHF. The chain uses TRBV2 and TRBJ1-6; 9 positions agree with TRBD1. The CDR3 extends over 12 amino acids. CDR1 is SNHLY, CDR2 FYNNEI, per germline. V lost 5 bases to trimming and J lost 12 bases; unmatched junction nucleotides: 2.

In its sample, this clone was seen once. In DNA, the CDR3 is TGTGCCAGCAGCCCCTCGGAACTAGCGGTATTGAGCTCCTACAATGAGCAGTTCTTC. It is translated as CASSPSELAVLSSYNEQFF. The chain has TRBV3-1 (or the pseudogene TRBV3-2) and TRBJ2-1; 8 positions match TRBD2. Looked up from germline, CDR1 is LGHDT and CDR2 is YNNKEL (reference sequence). The CDR3 has 19 residues. The ends lost 4 bases at V and 0 bases at J; junction bases unmatched: 14.